The entry below describes one TCR beta chain. Ages ranged from about 18 to 89 years, with residence in approximately 23 US areas. Membership in each cohort depended on participant-reported clinical history. Using immunoSEQ multiplex PCR, the repertoire was profiled, and TCRdb retains in-frame clones only, with some absent. This sample has 400,000 to 500,000 clones, with about 88% found just once. The entry originates in a study of blood T cell repertoires in COVID-19. Study overall: COVID-19 samples, acute and convalescent, were from the United States, Italy and Spain. Sample material is recorded as cDNA or gDNA derived from T cells, B-cell-depleted T cells, or PBMCs.

V was clipped by 4 bases and J by 1 base, with 7 bases between them. The CDR3 loop spans 12 amino acids. Germline-derived CDR1 and CDR2 are SQVTM and ANQGSEA. The V gene is TRBV29-1, the J gene TRBJ1-1; D might be TRBD1 (5 bases). This clonotype originated in a woman between 18 and 29 years old who had been exposed to COVID-19. The sequencing input was PBMCs or T cells enriched from blood (not recorded which). The CDR3 region is CSVGQTNTEAFF. CDR3 nucleotides: TGCAGCGTTGGACAGACGAACACTGAAGCTTTCTTT.